What follows describes a single TCR beta chain. The source of the sample is a study of blood T cell repertoires in COVID-19. About the study: The United States, Italy and Spain provided the acute and convalescent COVID-19 samples.

The CDR3 loop spans 13 amino acids. V was pared by 4 bases and J by 3 bases, with 9 bases between. Germline loops: CDR1 SGHDN, CDR2 FVKESK. TCRdb's table, derived via immunoSEQ multiplex PCR, lists solely in-frame clones and lacks some. The sample has approximately 210,000 clones, more than 70% seen once. The rearrangement joins TRBV14 to TRBJ1-1, with D unclear. The sample taken for sequencing was peripheral blood. The source is a middle-aged woman who had recovered from COVID-19. CDR3 in DNA: TGTGCCAGCAGCCTCAGACAATACACTGAAGCTTTCTTT. This gives the protein CASSLRQYTEAFF.